These 26 T cell receptor beta chains came from one sample sequenced in a study of human T cells and chemical hapten exposure. Via MiXCR, TCRdb re-called the RACE reads, giving one row per CDR3 protein. The sample includes about 70,000 distinct CDR3 sequences, 8.5% of them seen just once. Time point noted: patch test 2, 6 weeks after DPC sensitization. Treatment defined: therapeutic diphenylcyclopropenone sensitization with weekly scalp DPC. The specimen comprised whole blood, sampled in connection with sensitization to the hapten diphenylcyclopropenone (DPC). Source of these receptors: a woman in her forties or fifties with alopecia areata. Some clones in this sample may be carry-over from other donors' samples.

In this sample, this clonotype turned up many times. This chain uses TRBV7-2 with TRBJ1-5; D may be TRBD1 (6 bases). CDR1 and CDR2 from the germline V gene are SGHTA and FQGNSA. The CDR3 is 12 amino acids. V gave up 8 bases and J gave up 4 bases, with 9 bases separating them. The CDR3, as DNA: TGTGCCAGCGTACAGGGAAATCAGCCCCAGCATTTT. Its protein is CASVQGNQPQHF.

This clonotype was seen ten or more times. The chain combines TRBV20-1 with TRBJ2-3, with D possibly TRBD2 on 5 matching bases. Trimming removed 5 bases at V and 4 bases at J, with 10 bases between. In germline, CDR1 is DFQATT, CDR2 SNEGSKA (reference sequence). The CDR3 spans 12 residues. For the CDR3, the DNA is TGCAGTGCTCTTGGACTGGCAGATACGCAGTATTTT. It translates to CSALGLADTQYF.

This chain connects TRBV6-4 to TRBJ2-3; the D gene is possibly TRBD1 (7 bases). CDR3 size: 18 residues. Trimming pared 7 bases from V and 0 bases from J, leaving 23 bases between. CDR1 and CDR2 from the germline V gene are MRHNA and SNTAGT. In DNA, the CDR3 is TGTGCCAGCAAAGGTCCGTCCAACAGGGGACTCAGCACAGATACGCAGTATTTT. It specifies CASKGPSNRGLSTDTQYF.

Only a few counts were recorded for this clonotype. The CDR3 here is CASRPNMVGRLTYGYTF. Written as DNA, the CDR3 is TGTGCCAGTAGACCAAACATGGTTGGCCGTCTGACCTATGGCTACACCTTC. The V gene is TRBV19, the J gene TRBJ1-2; D ambiguous. The V end lost 6 bases, the J end lost 4 bases, and 24 bases lay between the germline ends. CDR1 is LNHDA, CDR2 SQIVND, per germline (reference sequence). CDR3 size: 17 residues.

The gene calls are TRBV12-3 or TRBV12-4 and TRBJ2-6; 7 bases agree with TRBD1. The CDR3 spans 15 residues. J lost 4 bases, V lost 7 bases, and 7 bases had no gene match. The CDR3 coding sequence is TGTGCCAGCACCCCAGGGGGTAACGGGGCCAACGTCCTGACTTTC. This translates into CASTPGGNGANVLTF.

This clonotype was detected many times. The chain links TRBV29-1 to TRBJ2-7, with D perhaps TRBD2 (7 bases). Germline CDR1 and CDR2: SQVTM and ANQGSEA. V dropped 3 bases and J dropped 5 bases, with 14 bases sitting between them. The CDR3 consists of 13 residues. The CDR3 nucleotides read TGCAGCGTTGATCCGGGGGGCCGGGACGAGCAGTACTTC. Translation: CSVDPGGRDEQYF.

Only a few counts were recorded for this clonotype. The chain combines TRBV7-9 with TRBJ1-3; no clear D gene. Trimming left V 0 bases short and J 0 bases short, with 9 bases between. Germline loops: CDR1 SEHNR, CDR2 FQNEAQ (reference sequence). CDR3 length: 16 residues. The CDR3 nucleotides read TGTGCCAGCAGCTTAGCGCTAGCCACCTCTGGAAACACCATATATTTT. This encodes CASSLALATSGNTIYF.

The table lists this clonotype with a few counts. The chain uses TRBV27 and TRBJ1-6, with D tentatively TRBD1 (5 bases). This CDR3 region has 14 residues. The ends were cut back, 0 bases at V and 10 bases at J, with 10 bases in the middle. Germline V gene lookup returns CDR1 MNHEY and CDR2 SMNVEV (reference sequence). The CDR3 loop is CASSLSGEESPLHF. In DNA, the CDR3 is TGTGCCAGCAGTTTATCAGGGGAGGAATCACCCCTCCACTTT.

This clonotype was detected a few times. DNA of the CDR3: TGTGCCAGCAGCTTGTTTCAGGGGGAAACGAAAAAACTGTTTTTT. Amino acids: CASSLFQGETKKLFF. The chain combines TRBV5-4 with TRBJ1-4; 7 nucleotides match TRBD1. CDR3 size: 15 residues. Trimming removed 1 base from V and 9 bases from J; junction bases left unmatched: 9. Germline-derived CDR1 and CDR2 are SGHNT and YYREEE (reference sequence).

This clonotype was detected ten times or more. The V gene is TRBV29-1, the J gene TRBJ2-5, with TRBD2 matching 7 bases. The junction had 12 bases not matched to a gene; V was cut back by 6 bases and J by 5 bases. This CDR3 has 14 amino acids. Germline CDR1 and CDR2: SQVTM and ANQGSEA. The CDR3 spells CSVTGTTWGETQYF. The CDR3 DNA is TGCAGCGTAACCGGGACTACCTGGGGGGAGACCCAGTACTTC.

The rearrangement links TRBV18 to TRBJ1-1; D is perhaps TRBD1 (6 bases). Deletions cut 3 bases from V and 2 bases from J, with 13 bases between. CDR1 KGHSH and CDR2 LQKENI come from the germline V gene. The CDR3 runs 15 residues. The CDR3 DNA reads as TGTGCCAGCTCACCTAGTTACAGGGAAAACACTGAAGCTTTCTTT. As protein: CASSPSYRENTEAFF.

The rearrangement links TRBV20-1 to TRBJ1-4; the D gene is possibly TRBD1 (6 bases). Trimming cost V 0 bases and J 4 bases, with 15 bases left between them. CDR1 is DFQATT, CDR2 SNEGSKA, per germline (reference sequence). The CDR3 extends over 16 amino acids. The CDR3, as DNA: TGCAGTGCTAGAGATCAAGAACAGGGTAATAATGAAAAACTGTTTTTT. It translates to CSARDQEQGNNEKLFF.

The chain couples TRBV5-6 to TRBJ2-1, with 9 bases lining up with TRBD1. The CDR3 is made up of 15 amino acids. Germline V gives CDR1 SGHDT, CDR2 YYEEEE. J lost 8 bases, V lost 2 bases, and 8 bases had no gene match. The CDR3 region is CASSFWDRARDEQFF. For the CDR3, the DNA is TGTGCCAGCAGCTTTTGGGACAGGGCCAGGGATGAGCAGTTCTTC.

This chain connects TRBV7-2 to TRBJ1-4; no reliable D call. Germline V gene data show CDR1 as SGHTA and CDR2 as FQGNSA. The CDR3 covers 15 residues. V lost 2 bases to trimming and J lost 7 bases, with 14 bases between them. The CDR3 reads CASSLIAGVGEKLFF. The CDR3, as DNA: TGTGCCAGCAGCTTAATCGCCGGGGTTGGTGAAAAACTGTTTTTT.

This clonotype was detected only a few times. The chain has TRBV7-8 and TRBJ2-3, with TRBD1 matching over 8 bases. From germline, CDR1 is SGHVS and CDR2 FQNEAQ. The CDR3 consists of 15 residues. V dropped 5 bases and J dropped 0; count of bases not matched to a gene: 4. The CDR3 DNA reads as TGTGCCAGCAGCCAGGACAGGGTTAGCACAGATACGCAGTATTTT. Amino acids: CASSQDRVSTDTQYF.

This clonotype was recorded many times. The chain has TRBV29-1 and TRBJ1-1, with D uncertain. V was cut by 2 bases and J by 4 bases, with 5 bases left in between. The germline CDR1 and CDR2 sequences are SQVTM and ANQGSEA. The CDR3 is 11 residues long. In DNA, the CDR3 is TGCAGCGTTGAATTCCTCACTGAAGCTTTCTTT. Its translation: CSVEFLTEAFF. Filled out from reference TRBV29-1 and TRBJ1-1, the complete variable domain reads SAVISQKPSRDICQRGTSLTIQCQVDSQVTMMFWYRQQPGQSLTLIATANQGSEATYESGFVIDKFPISRPNLTFSTLTVSNMSPEDSSIYLCSVEFLTEAFFGQGTRLTVV.

Ten or more counts support this clonotype. This sequence joins TRBV29-1 and TRBJ2-3; D not resolved. CDR3 size: 14 residues. V gave up 3 bases and J gave up 1 base, with 11 bases separating them. Germline V gene sequence: CDR1 SQVTM, CDR2 ANQGSEA. The CDR3 loop reads CSVDITVRTDTQYF. CDR3 nucleotides: TGCAGCGTTGACATAACCGTTCGCACAGATACGCAGTATTTT.

The V gene is TRBV7-2, the J gene TRBJ2-1, with a tentative D call TRBD2 (5 bases). Germline-derived CDR1 and CDR2 are SGHTA and FQGNSA. Trimming pared 5 bases from V and 5 bases from J, leaving 13 bases between. The CDR3 sequence is 14 residues long. The CDR3 sequence is CASSPGMYHNEQFF. CDR3 sequence (DNA): TGTGCCAGCAGCCCCGGGATGTACCACAATGAGCAGTTCTTC.

The gene calls are TRBV5-4 and TRBJ1-2; the match to TRBD1 covers 7 bases. The V gene end was trimmed by 0 bases and the J gene end by 8 bases; junction bases not matched to a gene: 4. In germline, CDR1 is SGHNT, CDR2 YYREEE (reference sequence). CDR3 length: 13 amino acids. CDR3 amino acids: CASSLARGDGYTF. CDR3 coding DNA: TGTGCCAGCAGCTTGGCCAGGGGGGACGGCTACACCTTC. The variable domain in full, with the rest retrieved from reference TRBV5-4 and TRBJ1-2, is ETGVTQSPTHLIKTRGQQVTLRCSSQSGHNTVSWYQQALGQGPQFIFQYYREEENGRGNFPPRFSGLQFPNYSSELNVNALELDDSALYLCASSLARGDGYTFGSGTRLTVV.

The V gene is TRBV29-1, the J gene TRBJ1-5; D possibly corresponds to TRBD1 (6 bases). The CDR3 sequence is 13 residues long. CDR1 SQVTM and CDR2 ANQGSEA come from the germline V gene. V lost 8 bases, J lost 3 bases, and 14 bases lay in between. CDR3 DNA sequence: TGCAGCTATGCCCCAGGGGTCAATCAGCCCCAGCATTTT. It specifies CSYAPGVNQPQHF.

The chain employs TRBV10-3 and TRBJ2-2; D call uncertain. This CDR3 region has 11 residues. V lost 6 bases and J 3 bases, leaving 2 bases between the germline ends. Per germline, CDR1 ENHRY and CDR2 SYGVKD. The CDR3 region has the DNA TGTGCCATCAGGGACACCGGGGAGCTGTTTTTT. Translation gives CAIRDTGELFF.

CDR3 loop: CASSLDDRRASNQPQHF. CDR3 DNA sequence: TGTGCCAGCAGCTTGGATGACAGGAGGGCGAGCAATCAGCCCCAGCATTTT. The genes are TRBV5-4 and TRBJ1-5; possible D gene TRBD1, 6 bases. The length of the CDR3 is 17 residues. CDR1 is SGHNT, CDR2 YYREEE, per germline (reference sequence). Trimming removed 0 bases from V and 1 base from J, with 14 bases in between.

This clonotype was counted many times. V and J are TRBV29-1 and TRBJ2-1; 9 nucleotides line up with TRBD2. The ends lost 8 bases at V and 2 bases at J; junction bases unmatched: 7. Germline CDR1 reads SQVTM; CDR2 reads ANQGSEA. CDR3 size: 14 residues. The CDR3 region has the DNA TGCAGCAGCTCTAGCGGGACCACCTACAATGAGCAGTTCTTC. Its translation is CSSSSGTTYNEQFF.

This clonotype was recorded at least ten times. The chain links TRBV7-9 to TRBJ1-2; D is uncertain. The V gene lost 0 bases and the J gene lost 3 bases, with 11 bases spanning the gap. This CDR3 is built from 15 residues. In germline, CDR1 is SEHNR, CDR2 FQNEAQ (reference sequence). In nucleotides, the CDR3 is TGTGCCAGCAGCTTAGCGGAGGGTTTGGACTATGGCTACACCTTC. This sequence encodes CASSLAEGLDYGYTF.

The sample holds many counts of this clonotype. The rearrangement joins TRBV24-1 to TRBJ2-1; unclear D gene. Germline CDR1 and CDR2: KGHDR and SFDVKD. This CDR3 region has 16 residues. Deletions cut 4 bases from V and 4 bases from J, with 16 bases between. The CDR3 coding sequence is TGTGCCACCAGTGAGGCCGGACCTAACGAATACAATGAGCAGTTCTTC. Translation gives CATSEAGPNEYNEQFF.

There are many counts of this clonotype. The V and J genes are TRBV15 and TRBJ1-5, with unresolved D. CDR3 length: 15 residues. Trimming stripped 0 bases from V and 4 bases from J, with 10 bases between. CDR1 and CDR2 from the germline V gene are LNHNV and YYDKDF (reference sequence). In DNA, the CDR3 is TGTGCCACCAGCAGAGAAACCGGGGTGAATCAGCCCCAGCATTTT. Translation: CATSRETGVNQPQHF.